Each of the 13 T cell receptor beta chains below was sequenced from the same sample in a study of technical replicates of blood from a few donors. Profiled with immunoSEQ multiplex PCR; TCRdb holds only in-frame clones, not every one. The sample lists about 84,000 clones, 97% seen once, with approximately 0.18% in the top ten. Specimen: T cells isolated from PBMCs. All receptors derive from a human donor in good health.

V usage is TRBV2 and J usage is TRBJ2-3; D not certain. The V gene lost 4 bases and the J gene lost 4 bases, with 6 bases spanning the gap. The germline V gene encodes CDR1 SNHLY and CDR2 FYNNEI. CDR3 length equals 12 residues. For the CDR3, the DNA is TGTGCCAGCAGTGGAGAGGCAGATACGCAGTATTTT. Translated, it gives CASSGEADTQYF.

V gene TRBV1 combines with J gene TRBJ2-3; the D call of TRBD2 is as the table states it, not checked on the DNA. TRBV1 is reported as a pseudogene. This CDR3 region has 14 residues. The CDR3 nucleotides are TGCACCCAAAGCGACGGGGGGCCCTTCGGTACGCAGTATTTT. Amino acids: CTQSDGGPFGTQYF.

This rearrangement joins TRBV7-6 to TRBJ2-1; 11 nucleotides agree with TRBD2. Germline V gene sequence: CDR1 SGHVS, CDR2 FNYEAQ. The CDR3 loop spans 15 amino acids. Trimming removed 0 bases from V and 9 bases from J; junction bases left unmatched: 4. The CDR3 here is CASSLASGRAFEQFF. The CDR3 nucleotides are TGTGCCAGCAGCTTAGCTAGCGGGAGGGCCTTTGAGCAGTTCTTC.

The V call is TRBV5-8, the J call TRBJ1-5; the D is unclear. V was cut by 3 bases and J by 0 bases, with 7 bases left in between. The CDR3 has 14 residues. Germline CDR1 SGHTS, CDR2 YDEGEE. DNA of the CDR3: TGTGCCAGCAGCTGGAGGTATAGCAATCAGCCCCAGCATTTT. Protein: CASSWRYSNQPQHF.

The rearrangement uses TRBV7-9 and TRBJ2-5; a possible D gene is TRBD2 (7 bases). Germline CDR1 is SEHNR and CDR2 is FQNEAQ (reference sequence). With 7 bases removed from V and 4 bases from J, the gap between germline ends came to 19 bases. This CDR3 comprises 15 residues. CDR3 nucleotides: TGTGCCAGCACCCGCGCGGGGGCGCTTGTAGAGACCCAGTACTTC. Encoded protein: CASTRAGALVETQYF.

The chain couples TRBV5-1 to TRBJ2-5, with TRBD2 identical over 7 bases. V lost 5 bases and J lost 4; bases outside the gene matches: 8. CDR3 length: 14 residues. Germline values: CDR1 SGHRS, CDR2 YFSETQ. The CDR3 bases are TGCGCCAGCAGAATGCCAGGCGGGGGAGAGACCCAGTACTTC. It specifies CASRMPGGGETQYF. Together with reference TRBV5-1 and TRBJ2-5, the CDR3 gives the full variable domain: KAGVTQTPRYLIKTRGQQVTLSCSPISGHRSVSWYQQTPGQGLQFLFEYFSETQRNKGNFPGRFSGRQFSNSRSEMNVSTLELGDSALYLCASRMPGGGETQYFGPGTRLLVL.

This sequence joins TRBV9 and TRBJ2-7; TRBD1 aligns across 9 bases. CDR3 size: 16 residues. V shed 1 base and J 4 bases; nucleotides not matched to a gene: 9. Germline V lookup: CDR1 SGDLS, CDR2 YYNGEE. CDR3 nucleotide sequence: TGTGCCAGCAGCGTAAGTGCACAGGGGGCCTCTTACGAGCAGTACTTC. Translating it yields CASSVSAQGASYEQYF.

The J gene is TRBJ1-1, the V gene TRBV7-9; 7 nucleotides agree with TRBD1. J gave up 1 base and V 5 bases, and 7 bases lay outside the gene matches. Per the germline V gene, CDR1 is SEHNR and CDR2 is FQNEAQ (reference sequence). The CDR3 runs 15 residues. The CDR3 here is CASSKKGGRNTEAFF. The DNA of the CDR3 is TGTGCCAGCAGCAAGAAAGGGGGCAGGAACACTGAAGCTTTCTTT.

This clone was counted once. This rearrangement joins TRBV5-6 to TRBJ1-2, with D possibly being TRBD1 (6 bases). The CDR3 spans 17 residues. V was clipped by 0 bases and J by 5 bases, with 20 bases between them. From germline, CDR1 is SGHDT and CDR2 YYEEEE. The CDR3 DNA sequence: TGTGCCAGCAGCTTGGGTGACTCGACAGGTGACTTATATGGCTACACCTTC. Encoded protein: CASSLGDSTGDLYGYTF.

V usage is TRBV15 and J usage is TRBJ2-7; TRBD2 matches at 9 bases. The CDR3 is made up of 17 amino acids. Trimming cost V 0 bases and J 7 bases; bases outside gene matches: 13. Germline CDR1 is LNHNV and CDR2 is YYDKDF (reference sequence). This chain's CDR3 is CATSRDPRPAGGEEQYF. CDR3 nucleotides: TGTGCCACCAGCAGAGACCCCAGGCCAGCGGGAGGCGAGGAGCAGTACTTC.

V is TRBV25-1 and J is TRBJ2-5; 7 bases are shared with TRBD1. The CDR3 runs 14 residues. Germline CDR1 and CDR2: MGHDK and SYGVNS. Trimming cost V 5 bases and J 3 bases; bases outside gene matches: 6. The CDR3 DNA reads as TGTGCCAGCAGTAACTGGGACAGCAAAGAGACCCAGTACTTC. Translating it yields CASSNWDSKETQYF.

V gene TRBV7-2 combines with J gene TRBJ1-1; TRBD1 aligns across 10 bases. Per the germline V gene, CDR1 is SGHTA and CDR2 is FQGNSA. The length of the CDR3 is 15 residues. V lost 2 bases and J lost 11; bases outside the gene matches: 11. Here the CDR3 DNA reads TGTGCCAGCAGCTTATCGCCGGGACAGGGGAGGTTGGCTTTCTTT. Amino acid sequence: CASSLSPGQGRLAFF.

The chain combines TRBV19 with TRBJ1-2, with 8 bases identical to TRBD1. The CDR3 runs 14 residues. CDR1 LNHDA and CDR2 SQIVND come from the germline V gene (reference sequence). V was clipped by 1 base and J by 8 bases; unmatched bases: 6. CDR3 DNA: TGTGCCAGTAGTATAGGTCGGACAGGGAACGGCTACACCTTC. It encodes CASSIGRTGNGYTF.